Described below is a single T cell receptor beta chain sequence and its context. Its antigen is unknown. Base qualities are not at hand, and no much larger clone is one base apart. The same CDR3 is also encoded by other DNA sequences in this sample. This sample is part of a study of Ad26.COV2.S vaccination and SARS-CoV-2 variants (dated by TCRdb to the early 2020s). In the study overall: Vaccine-arm donors came from COV1001, a multicentre, randomized, double-blind, placebo-controlled phase I-IIa trial of Ad26.COV2.S in healthy adults. Ad26.COV2.S was administered intramuscularly at 5 x 10^10 or 1 x 10^11 viral particles, either as a single shot or as two shots given 56 days apart. TCRbeta repertoire sequencing was used to assess the specificity and breadth of SARS-CoV-2-reactive T cell receptors after Ad26.COV2.S vaccination. A total of around 32 samples were included in the TCR-sequenced set, comprising 19 Ad26.COV2.S vaccine recipients, 5 placebo recipients and 8 SARS-CoV-2 convalescent individuals. Trial participants were randomized into five groups of five, in which low-dose or high-dose Ad26.COV2.S was given once or twice, or placebo was given on both occasions. Investigators remained blinded to trial group allocation during experiments and outcome assessment. Study-wide findings and limitations: Comparing responses between vaccine doses or regimens was not something the study was powered to do. Comparable non-spike TCR breadth was observed between vaccine and placebo recipients, consistent with only spike being contained in the vaccine. Ad26.COV2.S recipients had higher spike-specific TCR breadth than placebo recipients (P = 0.0014). After vaccination, spike-specific CD8+ and CD4+ T cell responses were reported to show substantial breadth. The authors noted that total T cell responses may have been underestimated by the TCR breadth and depth analyses.

Its CDR3 holds 15 amino acids, cysteine through phenylalanine. Only CDR3 DNA remains: 45 bases, in frame from the first base. Sequences SEHNR (CDR1) and FQNEAQ (CDR2) are obtained from the germline V gene (reference sequence). For this chain, trimming is 3 bases at the V end and 4 bases at the J end, and the number of junction bases without a gene match is 1. The immunoSEQ Assay was used to sequence TCRbeta CDR3 regions. After extraction, genomic DNA underwent amplification by bias-controlled multiplex PCR, followed by high-throughput sequencing. Per the authors' processing: Collapsing and filtering of sequences were performed to quantify the absolute abundance of each unique TCRbeta CDR3 region. Usable DNA was measured by amplifying reference genes present in all nucleated cells, and TCRbeta template counts were normalized to that usable DNA to estimate T cell fraction. Repertoire TCRs were annotated as SARS-CoV-2-specific when V gene, CDR3 amino acid sequence and J gene were exactly matched to a known reactive TCR set. MIRA supplied the reference SARS-CoV-2 TCR set, which was filtered for enrichment in COVID-19-positive ImmuneCODE repertoires so that public or cross-reactive TCRs were removed. Based on the MIRA antigens, annotated TCRs were further analysed at the level of specific ORF or position within ORF. Breadth was defined as the number of annotated unique rearrangements divided by the total number of unique productive rearrangements, and depth was defined as the summed frequency of the annotated unique rearrangements. Two-sided Wilcoxon rank-sum tests were applied when comparing TCR breadth between groups. The table was pulled from immuneACCESS by TCRdb, which kept in-frame rearrangements only. Such tables lose some clones; where checked, under half of the loss comes from unresolved V genes, and the rest has no known cause. That table supplies the V and J calls and clone size; D and trimming were determined from the DNA. Here the sample has about 480,000 clones; about 83% occur a single time. 13% of the sample is held by the ten biggest clonotypes.

Interpreted using the paper, the treatment or condition label stands for: about 20 received Ad26.COV2.S at low or high dose, single or two shots; several received placebo; per-sample allocation not given. For vaccine and placebo recipients, the sequenced repertoires came from samples collected on day 63 after the first injection. Cohort 1b enrolled fewer than 30 adults aged 18-55 years at a single site in Boston, USA, between 29 July and 7 August 2020. Ad26.COV2.S was a replication-incompetent adenovirus type 26 vector expressing a prefusion-stabilized SARS-CoV-2 spike protein from the original Wuhan strain.

The rearranged chain carries TRBV7-9 and TRBJ2-2; 11 nucleotides in the junction match TRBD2. This receptor was taken from a person aged 18-60 years who received the Ad26.COV2.S COVID-19 vaccine or a placebo. The sample consisted of peripheral blood, taken in a trial of Ad26.COV2.S vaccine versus placebo. The nucleotides are TGTGCCAGCAGCTTGCTAGCGGGAGGCACCGGGGAGCTGTTTTTT. Translated, this is CASSLLAGGTGELFF. The CDR3 plus the reference TRBV7-9 and TRBJ2-2 genes for the other parts give the full variable domain: DTGVSQNPRHKITKRGQNVTFRCDPISEHNRLYWYRQTLGQGPEFLTYFQNEAQLEKSRLLSDRFSAERPKGSFSTLEIQRTEQGDSAMYLCASSLLAGGTGELFFGEGSRLTVL.